Listed below are T cell receptor beta chains from one sample, sequenced in a study of T cells in Graves' hyperthyroidism and ophthalmopathy. MiXCR was run by TCRdb on the multiplex PCR reads, yielding one entry per CDR3 protein. The profile shows approximately 590,000 distinct CDR3 sequences, more than 15% of them singletons. The material sequenced was blood. The receptors stem from a woman in her twenties or thirties with Graves' hyperthyroidism. CDR3s include the opening cysteine and the closing phenylalanine or tryptophan. The order of the fields is J gene, V gene, clone size, D gene, CDR3 protein, CDR3 DNA. D genes are given only for firm matches. Clone size is stated in some rows and not others, as once, few, many or a class when expanded.

TRBJ2-2	TRBV24-1	once	TRBD1	CATRGQGGTGELFF	TGTGCCACCAGGGGACAGGGGGGCACCGGGGAGCTGTTTTTT
TRBJ2-3	TRBV5-1	many	-	CASSLYRTSTDTQYF	TGCGCCAGCAGCTTATATAGGACTAGCACAGATACGCAGTATTTT
TRBJ2-3	TRBV7-9	many	TRBD2	CASSLAGPSTDTQYF	TGTGCCAGCAGCCTAGCGGGGCCTAGCACAGATACGCAGTATTTT
TRBJ1-2	TRBV12-3/TRBV12-4	many	TRBD1	CASSPGTGVKWYGYTF	TGTGCCAGCAGTCCCGGGACAGGGGTTAAGTGGTATGGCTACACCTTC
TRBJ1-4	TRBV7-6	-	TRBD1	CANSLRDRGEKLFF	TGTGCCAACAGCTTAAGGGACAGGGGCGAAAAACTGTTTTTT
TRBJ2-7	TRBV6-2/TRBV6-3	-	-	CASSYSGGNYEQYF	TGTGCCAGCAGTTACTCTGGGGGGAACTACGAGCAGTACTTC
TRBJ2-7	TRBV7-3	many	TRBD1	CASSLTPTGTYEQYF	TGTGCCAGCAGCCTAACACCGACAGGGACCTACGAGCAGTACTTC
TRBJ1-2	TRBV7-9	few	-	CASSFGGRGYTF	TGTGCCAGCAGCTTTGGGGGGCGCGGCTACACCTTC
TRBJ2-1	TRBV6-2/TRBV6-3	many	TRBD1	CASSYRQGASDEQFF	TGTGCCAGCAGTTACCGACAGGGGGCTTCTGATGAGCAGTTCTTC
TRBJ2-1	TRBV5-4	few	-	CASSPSGRPTIRSYNEQFF	TGTGCCAGCAGCCCGTCGGGCAGGCCTACAATCCGCTCCTACAATGAGCAGTTCTTC
TRBJ2-7	TRBV4-1	many	-	CASSHATGSGTYEQYF	TGCGCCAGCAGCCATGCTACCGGGTCGGGGACATACGAGCAGTACTTC
TRBJ1-6	TRBV27	-	-	CASSIQESNSPLHF	TGTGCCAGCAGTATTCAGGAGTCTAATTCACCCCTCCACTTT
TRBJ2-7	TRBV20-1	many	-	CSASGAEEQYF	TGCAGTGCTAGTGGAGCGGAAGAGCAGTACTTC
TRBJ2-7	TRBV27	many	-	CASSPHTSAYEQYF	TGTGCCAGCAGCCCTCACACCTCGGCGTACGAGCAGTACTTC
TRBJ2-1	TRBV7-2	many	TRBD2	CASSAGLEPYNEQFF	TGTGCCAGCAGCGCCGGACTAGAACCCTACAATGAGCAGTTCTTC
TRBJ2-7	TRBV7-9	many	-	CASRRGAPPYEQYF	TGTGCCAGCAGGAGGGGCGCCCCTCCCTACGAGCAGTACTTC
TRBJ1-1	TRBV7-9	-	-	CASSLGSLAAFF	TGTGCCAGCAGCTTAGGTTCCCTAGCAGCTTTCTTT
TRBJ2-7	TRBV2	many	-	CASKKTGYSSYEQYF	TGTGCCAGCAAAAAAACAGGCTATAGCTCCTACGAGCAGTACTTC
TRBJ1-1	TRBV28	-	-	CASSLYGPVEAFF	TGTGCCAGCAGTTTGTACGGGCCGGTGGAAGCTTTCTTT
TRBJ2-1	TRBV6-1	few	-	CASSRPYNEQFF	TGTGCCAGCAGTCGTCCCTACAATGAGCAGTTCTTC
TRBJ2-7	TRBV28	-	TRBD2	CASRPTSLTYEQYF	TGTGCCTCCCGACCGACTAGCCTAACCTACGAGCAGTACTTC
TRBJ2-7	TRBV30	many	TRBD2	CAWKARESAYEQYF	TGTGCCTGGAAGGCGCGGGAGAGCGCGTACGAGCAGTACTTC
TRBJ2-3	TRBV7-3	few	TRBD2	CASSSLTSGGTDTQYF	TGTGCCAGCAGCTCCCTTACTAGCGGGGGCACAGATACGCAGTATTTT
TRBJ2-1	TRBV9	once	-	CASSVAAGLYNEQFF	TGTGCCAGCAGCGTAGCGGCGGGGCTATACAATGAGCAGTTCTTC
TRBJ2-1	TRBV11-2	many	-	CASSPRARGTYNEQFF	TGTGCCAGCAGCCCCCGGGCGCGCGGTACCTACAATGAGCAGTTCTTC
TRBJ2-7	TRBV6-1	many	TRBD1	CATMHLDRDGEQYF	TGTGCCACCATGCACCTGGACAGGGATGGCGAGCAGTACTTC
TRBJ1-6	TRBV25-1	-	TRBD1	CASSDRGSSYNSPLHF	TGTGCCAGCAGTGACAGGGGGAGCTCCTATAATTCACCCCTCCACTTT
TRBJ1-3	TRBV2	many	-	CASRETGPGNTIYF	TGTGCCAGCAGAGAAACAGGGCCCGGAAACACCATATATTTT
TRBJ1-1	TRBV10-1	-	-	CATSQGIGTEAFF	TGCGCCACGTCCCAGGGAATAGGAACTGAAGCTTTCTTT
TRBJ1-6	TRBV10-2	many	-	CASSLREGDRIGNSPLHF	TGCGCCAGCAGTCTAAGGGAAGGAGACAGGATTGGTAATTCACCCCTCCACTTT
TRBJ2-3	TRBV15	many	-	CATSRDLVGTLTDTQYF	TGTGCCACCAGCAGAGATCTTGTCGGGACTTTAACAGATACGCAGTATTTT
TRBJ2-5	TRBV5-1	few	-	CASSEGERTQYF	TGCGCCAGCAGCGAGGGGGAGCGGACCCAGTACTTC
TRBJ1-2	TRBV19	-	-	CASSIDHGRVGGYTF	TGTGCCAGTAGTATAGATCATGGCCGGGTCGGCGGCTACACCTTC
TRBJ1-6	TRBV3-1	few	-	CASSQEGQGGFAPPLHF	TGTGCCAGCAGCCAAGAAGGTCAGGGTGGCTTCGCTCCACCCCTCCACTTT
TRBJ1-6	TRBV10-1	few	-	CAGGTESYSYNSPLHF	TGCGCCGGAGGGACGGAGTCATACTCCTATAATTCACCCCTCCACTTT
TRBJ2-1	TRBV6-1	few	-	CASSEVMGESYNEQFF	TGTGCCAGCAGTGAAGTTATGGGGGAGAGCTACAATGAGCAGTTCTTC
TRBJ2-2	TRBV9	-	-	CASSVIGISTGELFF	TGTGCCAGCAGCGTAATAGGGATCAGCACCGGGGAGCTGTTTTTT
TRBJ2-1	TRBV10-3	-	-	CAISESVYEQFF	TGTGCCATCAGTGAAAGCGTTTACGAGCAGTTCTTC
TRBJ2-3	TRBV12-3/TRBV12-4	once	TRBD2	CASSPGVSGRADTQYF	TGTGCCAGCAGCCCCGGGGTTAGCGGGAGAGCAGATACGCAGTATTTT
TRBJ2-3	TRBV11-1	-	-	CASSLWGGGPDTQYF	TGTGCCAGCAGCTTATGGGGGGGCGGACCAGATACGCAGTATTTT
TRBJ1-1	TRBV6-6	many	-	CASSYSRINTEAFF	TGTGCCAGCAGTTACTCAAGGATCAACACTGAAGCTTTCTTT
TRBJ2-7	TRBV7-2	few	-	CASSLESWGRSYEQYF	TGTGCCAGCAGCTTAGAATCATGGGGACGGTCCTACGAGCAGTACTTC
TRBJ1-1	TRBV10-2	few	-	CASSRRNTEAFF	TGCGCCAGCAGTAGACGGAACACTGAAGCTTTCTTT
TRBJ2-5	TRBV2	many	TRBD2	CASRTRLAVGEETQYF	TGTGCCAGCAGAACACGACTAGCGGTTGGGGAAGAGACCCAGTACTTC
TRBJ1-2	TRBV3-1	many	-	CASSLGTHGYTF	TGTGCCAGCAGCCTAGGGACTCATGGCTACACCTTC
TRBJ2-7	TRBV6-1	few	TRBD2	CATLGLAGGIHEQYF	TGTGCCACCCTGGGACTAGCGGGAGGGATCCACGAGCAGTACTTC
TRBJ2-4	TRBV28	-	-	CADECRTLAKNIQYF	TGTGCCGACGAATGCCGTACGCTAGCCAAAAACATTCAGTACTTC
TRBJ1-3	TRBV12-3/TRBV12-4	many	-	CASSSPGTVGTGNTIYF	TGTGCCAGCAGTTCCCCCGGGACGGTAGGAACCGGAAACACCATATATTTT
TRBJ2-7	TRBV28	many	-	CASSSAAGRKDYEQYF	TGTGCCAGCAGTTCCGCTGCCGGGAGAAAAGACTACGAGCAGTACTTC
TRBJ1-2	TRBV11-2	many	TRBD1	CASSLVDREDGYTF	TGTGCCAGCAGCTTAGTCGACAGGGAGGATGGCTACACCTTC
TRBJ1-4	TRBV5-1	once	TRBD1	CASTERTGGGEKLFF	TGCGCCAGCACCGAAAGGACAGGGGGCGGTGAAAAACTGTTTTTT
TRBJ2-3	TRBV29-1	many	TRBD1	CSVGRTGKDTQYF	TGCAGCGTAGGAAGGACAGGGAAAGATACGCAGTATTTT
TRBJ1-1	TRBV6-1	few	-	CASKPMNTEAFF	TGTGCCAGCAAACCGATGAACACTGAAGCTTTCTTT